This T cell receptor beta chain was profiled in a study of human T cells and chemical hapten exposure. Study details: The variation in per-sample TCR yields arose mainly from small differences in pooled library volumes.

CDR1 is MDHEN, CDR2 SYDVKM, per germline. This CDR3 region has 17 residues. Germline trimming cut 3 bases from V and 6 bases from J; bases unmatched to any gene: 15. The time point denotes: healthy volunteer bleed at 2 weeks. Total RNA was isolated from unfractionated whole blood. The library tagged each cDNA molecule with unique molecular identifiers. Via MiXCR, TCRdb re-called the RACE reads, giving one row per CDR3 protein. This sample has about 45,000 distinct CDR3 sequences, with 3.5% to 4.5% found just once. The sample holds many counts of this clonotype. This chain joins TRBV28 and TRBJ2-7; TRBD2 matches at 9 bases. The clonotype originates from a human donor in good health. Some clones in this sample may be carry-over from other donors' samples. The sample taken for sequencing was whole blood. The chain's CDR3 is CASSFGVLIAGEVEQYF. Written as DNA, the CDR3 is TGTGCCAGCAGTTTCGGCGTGTTAATAGCGGGAGAGGTCGAGCAGTACTTC.